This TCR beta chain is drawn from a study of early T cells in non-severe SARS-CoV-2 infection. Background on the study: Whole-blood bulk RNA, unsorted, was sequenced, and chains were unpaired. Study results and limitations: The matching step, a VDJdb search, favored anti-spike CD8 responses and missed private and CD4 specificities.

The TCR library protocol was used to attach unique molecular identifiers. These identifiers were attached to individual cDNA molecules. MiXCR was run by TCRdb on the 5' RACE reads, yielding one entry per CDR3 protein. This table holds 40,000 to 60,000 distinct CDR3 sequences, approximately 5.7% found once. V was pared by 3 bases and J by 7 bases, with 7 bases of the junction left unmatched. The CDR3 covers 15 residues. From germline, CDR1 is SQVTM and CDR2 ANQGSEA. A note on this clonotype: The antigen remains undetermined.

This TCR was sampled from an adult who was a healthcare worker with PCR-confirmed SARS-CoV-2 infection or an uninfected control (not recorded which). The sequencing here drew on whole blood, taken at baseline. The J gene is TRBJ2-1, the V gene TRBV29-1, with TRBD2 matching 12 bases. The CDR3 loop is CSVEASGRAGNEQFF. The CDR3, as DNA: TGCAGCGTTGAGGCTAGCGGGAGGGCCGGGAATGAGCAGTTCTTC.